The 30 T cell receptor beta chains below were found in one sample sequenced in a study of blood T cell repertoires in COVID-19. TCRdb's copy holds only in-frame clones and misses some; the assay was immunoSEQ multiplex PCR. This table has about 24,000 clones, around nine tenths appearing once. Source material: peripheral blood. The receptors come from a man aged 50 to 59 with active COVID-19.

This clone was recorded once. The chain recombines TRBV6-6 with TRBJ1-1; 8 bases map to TRBD1. CDR1 is MNHNY, CDR2 SVGAGI, per germline (reference sequence). The CDR3 runs 15 residues. The junction had 6 bases not matched to a gene; V was cut back by 1 base and J by 5 bases. CDR3 region: CASSYLGQGGTEAFF. The CDR3 coding sequence is TGTGCCAGCAGTTACTTAGGACAGGGCGGAACTGAAGCTTTCTTT.

The chain combines TRBV25-1 with TRBJ2-2; D gene unclear. The CDR3 is made up of 14 amino acids. The V end lost 3 bases, the J end lost 3 bases, and 8 bases lay between the germline ends. Germline V lookup: CDR1 MGHDK, CDR2 SYGVNS. The CDR3 here is CASSDYTDTGELFF. In DNA form, the CDR3 reads TGTGCCAGCAGTGACTATACGGACACCGGGGAGCTGTTTTTT.

The rearrangement joins TRBV19 to TRBJ2-3; 8 bases match TRBD2. Germline lookup yields CDR1 LNHDA and CDR2 SQIVND (reference sequence). V was pared by 3 bases and J by 2 bases, with 7 bases of the junction left unmatched. This CDR3 spans 16 amino acids. CDR3 DNA sequence: TGTGCCAGTAGTATGACGAGCGGGAGCCTCACAGATACGCAGTATTTT. It is translated as CASSMTSGSLTDTQYF.

This chain joins TRBV6-2 or TRBV6-3 and TRBJ2-5, with 8 bases fitting TRBD2. The CDR3 is 14 residues long. Germline CDR1 MNHEY, CDR2 SVGEGT. Trimming cost V 0 bases and J 5 bases; bases outside gene matches: 2. The CDR3 DNA follows: TGTGCCAGCAGTTACTCCGGGGGGGCTGAGACCCAGTACTTC. Translation gives CASSYSGGAETQYF.

The chain carries TRBV6-6 and TRBJ2-3; 7 bases align to TRBD1. Trimming removed 6 bases from V and 4 bases from J; junction bases left unmatched: 10. Looked up from germline, CDR1 is MNHNY and CDR2 is SVGAGI (reference sequence). The CDR3 spans 15 residues. CDR3 residues: CASSQRQGTPDTQYF. In nucleotides, the CDR3 is TGTGCCAGCAGCCAACGACAGGGAACCCCAGATACGCAGTATTTT.

The genes are TRBV5-4 and TRBJ2-7; 8 bases map to TRBD2. The V segment lost 3 bases and the J segment 1 base; nucleotides outside the gene matches: 6. The CDR3 totals 15 residues. The germline gives CDR1 SGHNT, CDR2 YYREEE (reference sequence). The CDR3, as DNA: TGTGCCAGCAGCTCACAGACTAGCGCTTCCTACGAGCAGTACTTC. Amino acids: CASSSQTSASYEQYF.

This clone occurred once. This chain joins TRBV6-2 or TRBV6-3 and TRBJ2-5; 12 bases match TRBD2. The V gene end was trimmed by 0 bases and the J gene end by 2 bases; junction bases not matched to a gene: 4. The CDR3 is 17 amino acids. Germline CDR1 and CDR2: MNHEY and SVGEGT. CDR3 sequence: CASSYSTSGRPQETQYF. In DNA form, the CDR3 reads TGTGCCAGCAGTTACTCCACTAGCGGGAGGCCGCAAGAGACCCAGTACTTC.

This clone is large by share. The genes are TRBV6-4 and TRBJ2-1; TRBD2 matches at 9 bases. There are 15 residues in the CDR3. The V segment lost 2 bases and the J segment 4 bases; nucleotides outside the gene matches: 3. Per germline, CDR1 MRHNA and CDR2 SNTAGT. CDR3 in amino acids: CASSDALAGYNEQFF. The CDR3 DNA follows: TGTGCCAGCAGTGACGCTCTAGCGGGGTACAATGAGCAGTTCTTC.

The gene calls are TRBV7-2 and TRBJ1-2; perhaps TRBD1 as D (6 bases). The CDR3 has 14 residues. Trimming pared 6 bases from V and 4 bases from J, leaving 15 bases between. Germline V gives CDR1 SGHTA, CDR2 FQGNSA. CDR3 DNA sequence: TGTGCCAGCAGTCTATCACAGGGTATCTATGGCTACACCTTC. It encodes CASSLSQGIYGYTF. Complete variable domain (other parts from reference TRBV7-2 and TRBJ1-2): GAGVSQSPSNKVTEKGKDVELRCDPISGHTALYWYRQSLGQGLEFLIYFQGNSAPDKSGLPSDRFSAERTGGSVSTLTIQRTQQEDSAVYLCASSLSQGIYGYTFGSGTRLTVV.

V and J are TRBV7-9 and TRBJ1-3; no reliable D call. The CDR3 length is 14 residues. The germline V gene has CDR1 SEHNR and CDR2 FQNEAQ (reference sequence). With 5 bases removed from V and 1 base from J, the gap between germline ends came to 9 bases. CDR3 bases: TGTGCCAGCAGCGCGGGAGGGTCTGGAAACACCATATATTTT. Its translation is CASSAGGSGNTIYF.

This chain connects TRBV15 to TRBJ1-5; D not certain. CDR1 is LNHNV and CDR2 is YYDKDF in the germline V gene (reference sequence). The V end was cut by 3 bases, the J end by 0 bases, with 6 bases between. This CDR3 has 14 residues. This CDR3 reads CATSSLDSNQPQHF. In DNA form, the CDR3 reads TGTGCCACCAGCAGTTTAGATAGCAATCAGCCCCAGCATTTT.

The V call is TRBV11-3, the J call TRBJ2-3; 8 positions agree with TRBD2. This CDR3 region has 16 residues. The germline V gene encodes CDR1 SGHNT and CDR2 YENEEA. V was pared by 1 base and J by 3 bases, with 6 bases of the junction left unmatched. CDR3 DNA sequence: TGTGCCAGCAGCTTAGGGCGGAGCGGGAGAACAGATACGCAGTATTTT. The encoded protein is CASSLGRSGRTDTQYF.

The rearrangement links TRBV6-2 or TRBV6-3 to TRBJ1-6; perhaps TRBD1 as D (5 bases). Germline CDR1 reads MNHEY; CDR2 reads SVGEGT. V lost 2 bases and J 7 bases, leaving 12 bases between the germline ends. CDR3 length equals 15 residues. CDR3 amino acids: CASSYLDGGNSPLHF. CDR3 in DNA: TGTGCCAGCAGTTACCTGGACGGGGGGAATTCACCCCTCCACTTT.

The chain joins TRBV5-4 to TRBJ1-2; no firm D call. CDR3 length equals 15 residues. Trimming stripped 2 bases from V and 6 bases from J, with 17 bases between. Per the germline V gene, CDR1 is SGHNT and CDR2 is YYREEE (reference sequence). The CDR3 reads CASSLRPGAENGYTF. The CDR3 DNA reads TGTGCCAGCAGCTTACGACCAGGCGCCGAGAATGGCTACACCTTC.

The chain carries TRBV5-5 and TRBJ2-7; 10 positions match TRBD1. The CDR3 contains 16 residues. The germline gives CDR1 SGHKS, CDR2 YYEKEE (reference sequence). V trimming: 2 bases; J trimming: 5 bases; junction bases outside the gene matches: 10. The CDR3 reads CASSFSDRQGAHEQYF. CDR3 bases: TGTGCCAGCAGCTTTAGTGACCGACAGGGGGCTCACGAGCAGTACTTC.

The chain links TRBV7-9 to TRBJ2-7; possibly TRBD2 for D (6 bases). Germline V lookup: CDR1 SEHNR, CDR2 FQNEAQ (reference sequence). The CDR3 consists of 16 residues. Trimming pared 4 bases from V and 6 bases from J, leaving 22 bases between. CDR3 coding DNA: TGTGCCAGCAGCTCAGCGCGTGACGGGAGATTAGGCGAGCAGTACTTC. This encodes CASSSARDGRLGEQYF.

The chain links TRBV7-3 to TRBJ2-1; TRBD2 matches at 7 bases. Looked up from germline, CDR1 is SGHTA and CDR2 is FQGTGA. The CDR3 contains 19 residues. V dropped 6 bases and J dropped 2; count of bases not matched to a gene: 19. CDR3 in amino acids: CASSSLRLASSDAYNEQFF. The CDR3 DNA is TGTGCCAGCAGTTCTCTTAGACTAGCCTCCTCAGACGCCTACAATGAGCAGTTCTTC. The full variable domain, its missing parts supplied by reference TRBV7-3 and TRBJ2-1, is GAGVSQTPSNKVTEKGKYVELRCDPISGHTALYWYRQSLGQGPEFLIYFQGTGAADDSGLPNDRFFAVRPEGSVSTLKIQRTERGDSAVYLCASSSLRLASSDAYNEQFFGPGTRLTVL.

This clone was seen once. CDR3 protein: CASRAGRDNEQFF. DNA for the CDR3: TGTGCCAGCAGGGCGGGACGGGACAATGAGCAGTTCTTC. The rearrangement joins TRBV7-9 to TRBJ2-1; D is perhaps TRBD2 (6 bases). The V gene lost 6 bases and the J gene lost 5 bases, with 11 bases spanning the gap. Looked up from germline, CDR1 is SEHNR and CDR2 is FQNEAQ (reference sequence). This CDR3 spans 13 amino acids.

CDR3 nucleotide sequence: TGTGCCAGCAGCGGGAGGACGGCATACAATGAGCAGTTCTTC. It specifies CASSGRTAYNEQFF. The rearrangement uses TRBV11-2 and TRBJ2-1; the D gene is possibly TRBD2 (6 bases). V was shortened by 5 bases and J by 4 bases, with 12 bases between the two germline ends. This CDR3 is 14 amino acids long. Germline CDR1 and CDR2: SGHAT and FQNNGV. Variable domain in full (rest from reference TRBV11-2 and TRBJ2-1): EAGVAQSPRYKIIEKRQSVAFWCNPISGHATLYWYQQILGQGPKLLIQFQNNGVVDDSQLPKDRFSAERLKGVDSTLKIQPAKLEDSAVYLCASSGRTAYNEQFFGPGTRLTVL.

V is TRBV19 and J is TRBJ1-6, with D possibly TRBD1 on 5 matching bases. Trimming left V 4 bases short and J 7 bases short, with 8 bases between. The CDR3 runs to 13 residues. Germline lookup yields CDR1 LNHDA and CDR2 SQIVND (reference sequence). In nucleotides, the CDR3 is TGTGCCAGTAGTAACCGACAGAATTCACCCCTCCACTTT. It specifies CASSNRQNSPLHF.

The CDR3 loop is CAWSVKSSGNTIYF. Here the CDR3 DNA reads TGTGCCTGGAGTGTGAAGAGCTCTGGAAACACCATATATTTT. The chain employs TRBV30 and TRBJ1-3; D is unresolved. V was shortened by 0 bases and J by 0 bases, with 6 bases between the two germline ends. Germline CDR1 reads GTSNPN; CDR2 reads SVGIG (reference sequence). CDR3 length equals 14 residues. Variable domain in full (rest from reference TRBV30 and TRBJ1-3): SQTIHQWPATLVQPVGSPLSLECTVEGTSNPNLYWYRQAAGRGLQLLFYSVGIGQISSEVPQNLSASRPQDRQFILSSKKLLLSDSGFYLCAWSVKSSGNTIYFGEGSWLTVV.

The V call is TRBV10-3, the J call TRBJ2-7; TRBD2 is a possible D gene (5 bases). CDR1 is ENHRY, CDR2 SYGVKD, per germline. CDR3 length: 15 amino acids. Trimming stripped 5 bases from V and 0 bases from J, with 14 bases between. This CDR3 is CAISLSASSSYEQYF. CDR3 coding DNA: TGTGCCATCAGTCTTAGCGCGTCAAGCTCCTACGAGCAGTACTTC.

V and J are TRBV6-4 and TRBJ2-1; 7 nucleotides agree with TRBD1. The CDR3 totals 14 residues. Germline V gene lookup returns CDR1 MRHNA and CDR2 SNTAGT. With 2 bases clipped from V and 6 bases from J, the junction kept 4 bases outside the gene matches. As DNA, the CDR3 is TGTGCCAGCAGTGACGGTCCAGGGGGCAATGAGCAGTTCTTC. Protein product: CASSDGPGGNEQFF.

The chain couples TRBV6-5 to TRBJ2-5; 11 nucleotides match TRBD2. CDR3 length: 15 amino acids. Looked up from germline, CDR1 is MNHEY and CDR2 is SVGAGI. J gave up 5 bases and V 2 bases, and 4 bases lay outside the gene matches. CDR3 residues: CASSYLAGGWETQYF. The CDR3 nucleotides are TGTGCCAGCAGTTACCTAGCGGGGGGATGGGAGACCCAGTACTTC.

The chain joins TRBV16 to TRBJ2-1; no reliable D call. Trimming took off 0 bases at V and 7 bases at J, with 7 bases between the two ends. Germline CDR1 and CDR2: KGHSY and FQNENV. This CDR3 is built from 13 residues. CDR3 sequence: CASSQSSGNEQFF. The CDR3 DNA reads as TGTGCCAGCAGCCAATCATCCGGGAATGAGCAGTTCTTC.

The chain uses TRBV18 and TRBJ2-7, with D possibly TRBD1 on 5 matching bases. Germline V gene data show CDR1 as KGHSH and CDR2 as LQKENI. Between the trimmed V and J ends, which lost 6 bases and 5 bases, there was a span of 20 bases. This CDR3 is 15 amino acids long. For the CDR3, the DNA is TGTGCCAGCTCTACTAATAGGGGAAATAAGAACGAGCAGTACTTC. This gives the protein CASSTNRGNKNEQYF.

This clone was recorded once. The J gene is TRBJ2-1, the V gene TRBV7-3, with 10 nucleotides matching TRBD2. V dropped 2 bases and J dropped 8; count of bases not matched to a gene: 6. CDR1 and CDR2 from the germline V gene are SGHTA and FQGTGA. CDR3 length: 15 amino acids. CDR3 DNA: TGTGCCAGCAGCTTACAAGCGGGAGGGCCGGATGAGCAGTTCTTC. Its translation: CASSLQAGGPDEQFF.

This clone was counted between two and nine times. This chain connects TRBV4-2 to TRBJ2-1; 8 nucleotides align to TRBD2. Germline CDR1 and CDR2: LGHNA and YNFKEQ. Trimming cost V 0 bases and J 8 bases; bases outside gene matches: 9. The CDR3 has 16 amino acids. Here the CDR3 DNA reads TGTGCCAGCAGCCAAGATTTTGGGTTCGGGAGGGATGAGCAGTTCTTC. Translated, it gives CASSQDFGFGRDEQFF.

The gene calls are TRBV7-3 and TRBJ1-2, with D perhaps matching TRBD1 (5 bases). Deletions cut 3 bases from V and 4 bases from J, with 15 bases between. Germline V gene lookup returns CDR1 SGHTA and CDR2 FQGTGA. The CDR3 sequence is 15 residues long. CDR3 loop: CASSLGTGVGYGYTF. The CDR3 DNA follows: TGTGCCAGCAGCTTGGGAACGGGGGTGGGCTATGGCTACACCTTC.

The rearrangement links TRBV7-9 to TRBJ1-1; tentative D call: TRBD1 (5 bases). Germline lookup yields CDR1 SEHNR and CDR2 FQNEAQ (reference sequence). V was shortened by 5 bases and J by 3 bases, with 7 bases between the two germline ends. The CDR3 totals 12 residues. CDR3 DNA: TGTGCCAGCAGCCCGACAGACACTGAAGCTTTCTTT. Its protein product is CASSPTDTEAFF.